This T cell receptor (beta chain) appears in the sequencing data of a study of patients and donors after allogeneic stem cell transplantation. TCRdb ran MiXCR on the RT-PCR reads and lists one entry per CDR3 protein. The sample has roughly 200,000 distinct CDR3 sequences, around 41% seen once; the top ten hold more than 9%. CDR1 is SGHAT, CDR2 FQNNGV, per germline. With 0 bases clipped from V and 6 bases from J, the junction kept 0 bases outside the gene matches. The CDR3 is 14 residues long. In this sample, this clonotype turned up a few times. The receptor was isolated from a human donor who was either an allogeneic HSCT recipient or a stem cell or donor lymphocyte infusion donor (not recorded which). It is not recorded whose cells these are; they may come from a transplant donor. Sequenced: blood, either unsorted or a sorted T cell fraction (not recorded which). V usage is TRBV11-2 and J usage is TRBJ2-3, with 10 bases lining up with TRBD2. The CDR3 spells CASSLEAGGDTQYF. CDR3 DNA sequence: TGTGCCAGCAGCTTAGAAGCGGGGGGGGATACGCAGTATTTT.